The 5 T cell receptor beta chains below all came from one sample that was sequenced in a study of blood T cell repertoires in COVID-19. Method: immunoSEQ multiplex PCR; TCRdb's copy keeps in-frame clones and lacks some. The table lists approximately 60,000 clones, about four fifths of them singletons, with 3.5% in the top ten. Sequencing used peripheral blood. The receptors were gathered from a woman older than 75 with acute or convalescent COVID-19.

This rearrangement joins TRBV6-5 to TRBJ1-1; D is unresolved. CDR3 length: 12 residues. CDR1 and CDR2 (germline): MNHEY, SVGAGI. V was pared by 8 bases and J by 5 bases, with 12 bases between. The CDR3 spells CASDQSRTEAFF. The CDR3, as DNA: TGTGCCAGCGACCAAAGCAGGACTGAAGCTTTCTTT.

This chain links TRBV5-4 with TRBJ2-5, with 7 bases aligning to TRBD2. This CDR3 region has 15 residues. Germline V gene sequence: CDR1 SGHNT, CDR2 YYREEE (reference sequence). V lost 4 bases, J lost 5 bases, and 11 bases stayed unmatched. The DNA of the CDR3 is TGTGCCAGCAGCCTGGGGGGGGAAGGGGTCGAGACCCAGTACTTC. This encodes CASSLGGEGVETQYF.

The chain links TRBV10-2 to TRBJ2-1, with no clear D. Trimming shortened V by 2 bases and J by 0 bases, and 11 bases separated the two germline ends. CDR1 is WSHSY and CDR2 is SAAADI in the germline V gene. CDR3 length: 16 amino acids. Here the CDR3 reads CASSEPPRSSYNEQFF. The CDR3 DNA reads TGCGCCAGCAGTGAGCCCCCCCGGAGCTCCTACAATGAGCAGTTCTTC.

This clone was found once. The CDR3 sequence is CASSPRATTDTQYF. In DNA, the CDR3 is TGTGCCAGCTCACCCCGCGCCACCACAGATACGCAGTATTTT. The rearrangement links TRBV18 to TRBJ2-3, with no clear D. The CDR3 runs to 14 residues. V dropped 3 bases and J dropped 2 bases, with 9 bases sitting between them. Looked up from germline, CDR1 is KGHSH and CDR2 is LQKENI.

This chain joins TRBV7-3 and TRBJ2-2, with D unclear. V lost 5 bases and J lost 4, with 2 bases in between. The CDR3 has 11 residues. Per germline, CDR1 SGHTA and CDR2 FQGTGA. DNA for the CDR3: TGTGCCAGCAGCCTCACCGGGGAGCTGTTTTTT. It encodes CASSLTGELFF.